This T cell receptor beta chain comes out of a study of blood T cell repertoires in COVID-19. For the study at large: The United States, Italy and Spain provided the acute and convalescent COVID-19 samples. In each case, the material was cDNA or gDNA derived from T cells, B-cell-depleted T cells, or PBMCs.

The germline gives CDR1 MNHEY, CDR2 SVGAGI. There are 12 residues in the CDR3. V shed 2 bases and J shed 7 bases, with 8 bases lying between them. This clone was seen repeatedly, ten times or more. In terms of age and location, participants ranged from about 18 to 100 years and lived in about two dozen US areas. Measured with immunoSEQ multiplex PCR; TCRdb has only the in-frame clones, and not every one. The sample records some 190,000 clones, about 80% being singletons. The receptor's source is a man between 60 and 75 years old who had been exposed to COVID-19. V and J are TRBV6-5 and TRBJ2-5; D is ambiguous. Source material: PBMCs or T cells enriched from blood (not recorded which). As DNA, the CDR3 is TGTGCCAGCAGTTACAATGGCGGGACCCAGTACTTC. This gives the protein CASSYNGGTQYF.